One sample yielded the 3 T cell receptor beta chains listed below, sequenced in a study of shared clonotypes between healthy human individuals (dated by TCRdb to the early 2020s). CD8 naive samples consisted of CD45RO-negative cells that were positively selected for CCR7, yielding a CD45RA+CCR7+ population without TemRA cells. The library came from the immunoSEQ multiplex PCR assay. TCRdb re-hosts the immuneACCESS table, in-frame sequences only. Its copies lack some clones; in the studies checked, an unresolved V gene accounts for under half of them, and the cause for the rest is not known. This sample lists fewer than 1 million clones; about 96% were detected once. The ten biggest clones cover over 0.2% of the sample. The material sequenced was naive CD8+ T cells sorted from blood. The cell subset or site label corresponds to: CD45RA+CCR7+. The origin of the receptors is a man aged 25-40 years in good health.

This clone showed up just once. The chain recombines TRBV28 with TRBJ2-7; the D gene could be TRBD1 or TRBD2 (5 bases each). Germline V gene data show CDR1 as MDHEN and CDR2 as SYDVKM. The CDR3 is 13 amino acids. The V gene lost 6 bases and the J gene lost 0 bases, with 9 bases spanning the gap. CDR3: CASRAGTSYEQYF. For the CDR3, the DNA is TGTGCCAGCAGAGCCGGGACCTCCTACGAGCAGTACTTC.

The chain has TRBV7-8 and TRBJ1-2; no clear D. The length of the CDR3 is 17 residues. V lost 0 bases and J 4 bases, leaving 18 bases between the germline ends. CDR1 and CDR2 from the germline V gene are SGHVS and FQNEAQ. The CDR3 DNA is TGTGCCAGCAGCTTAGCGGCAGTTCCCCACCCCTCCTATGGCTACACCTTC. It specifies CASSLAAVPHPSYGYTF.

The chain uses TRBV10-2 and TRBJ2-2; D gene ambiguous. V was clipped by 5 bases and J by 4 bases, with 11 bases between them. The CDR3 loop spans 14 amino acids. Germline CDR1 and CDR2: WSHSY and SAAADI. The DNA for the CDR3 is TGCGCCAGCAGTTTTTCTTGGGGCACCGGGGAGCTGTTTTTT. As protein: CASSFSWGTGELFF.